This T cell receptor beta chain derives from a study of T cells after yellow fever vaccination. Background on the study: Low-cell-number fractions underwent preparation using SMART-Seq v4 Ultra Low Input. Findings and limits, study-wide: Reappearing after the booster were most of the clones from primary vaccination (almost 97% CD4, approximately 88% CD8). Contamination of FACS-sorted repertoires by abundant clonotypes from the bulk population could occur.

Generation of TCR cDNA used 5'RACE template switching (which added a universal primer site and UMIs). TCRdb used MiXCR to reprocess the 5' RACE reads, holding one entry per CDR3 protein. The sample comprises roughly 260,000 distinct CDR3 sequences, over 10% of which are singletons, and roughly 0.5% rests with the top ten. This clonotype appeared once. The antigen is undetermined. J lost 5 bases, V lost 11 bases, and 7 bases had no gene match. Germline CDR1 and CDR2: SEHNR and FQNEAQ (reference sequence). The CDR3 has 12 amino acids. V is TRBV7-9 and J is TRBJ2-7; 9 positions agree with TRBD1. The sequenced sample was CD4+ T cells sorted from PBMCs, obtained 45 days after the yellow fever booster vaccination. The receptor was derived from a man aged 30 to 39 who received the YFV17D yellow fever vaccine. CDR3 in amino acids: CAVGRTGDEQYF. The CDR3 DNA follows: TGTGCCGTGGGTAGGACAGGGGACGAGCAGTACTTC.